This TCR beta chain comes out of a study of blood T cell repertoires in COVID-19. Study in general: PBMCs, B-cell-depleted T cells, or T cells were the source of the cDNA or gDNA that made up the material.

Original processing methods: Reference gene primer amplification gave nucleated cell count estimates. The assay was immunoSEQ multiplex PCR, and TCRdb's table has in-frame clones only and misses some. The V and J calls and clone size are taken from that table; D and trimming were inferred from the DNA. The repertoire holds hundreds of thousands of clones, with around 87% as singletons. Germline CDR1 is MNHEY and CDR2 is SVGAGI. Trimming took off 8 bases at V and 3 bases at J, with 8 bases between the two ends. CDR3 length equals 12 residues. This chain joins TRBV6-5 and TRBJ2-1; no definite D call. This receptor was taken from a human donor in a cohort sampled during active COVID-19. Sequences were obtained from peripheral blood. The CDR3, as DNA: TGTGCCAGCGGGCAGAACTACAATGAGCAGTTCTTC. This encodes CASGQNYNEQFF.